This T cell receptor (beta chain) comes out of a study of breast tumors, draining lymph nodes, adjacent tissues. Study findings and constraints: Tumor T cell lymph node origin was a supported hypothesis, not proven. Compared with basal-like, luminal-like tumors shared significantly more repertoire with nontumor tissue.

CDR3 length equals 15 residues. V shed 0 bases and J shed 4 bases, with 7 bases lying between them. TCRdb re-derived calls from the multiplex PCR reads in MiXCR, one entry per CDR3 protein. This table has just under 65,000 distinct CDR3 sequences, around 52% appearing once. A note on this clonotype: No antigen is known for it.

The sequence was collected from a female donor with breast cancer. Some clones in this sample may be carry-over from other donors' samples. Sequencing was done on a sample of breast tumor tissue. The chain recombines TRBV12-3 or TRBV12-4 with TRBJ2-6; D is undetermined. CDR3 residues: CASSLARTGANVLTF. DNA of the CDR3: TGTGCCAGCAGTTTAGCGCGTACCGGGGCCAACGTCCTGACTTTC.